The 5 T cell receptor beta chains listed next were all sequenced from one sample in a study of beta chain features in type 1 diabetes. The authors reverse transcribed all of the isolated RNA, so sequencing captured expressed TCRB transcripts. The table came from immunoSEQ multiplex PCR; TCRdb's copy has only in-frame clones and leaves some out. Of 860,000 or so clones listed, roughly 17% are singletons. The sequencing input was naive CD4+ T cells from blood. All receptors come from a woman younger than 30 in good health.

The chain carries TRBV19 and TRBJ2-5; D may be TRBD1 (6 bases). The CDR3 contains 12 residues. The V gene's germline CDR1 is LNHDA and CDR2 SQIVND (reference sequence). Trimming left V 5 bases short and J 6 bases short, with 10 bases between. The CDR3 coding sequence is TGTGCCAGTAGTCCGGGACAAAAGACCCAGTACTTC. Translation gives CASSPGQKTQYF. Complete variable domain (other parts from reference TRBV19 and TRBJ2-5): DGGITQSPKYLFRKEGQNVTLSCEQNLNHDAMYWYRQDPGQGLRLIYYSQIVNDFQKGDIAEGYSVSREKKESFPLTVTSAQKNPTAFYLCASSPGQKTQYFGPGTRLLVL.

The gene calls are TRBV5-4 and TRBJ1-1; no clear D. Trimming took off 2 bases at V and 2 bases at J, with 10 bases between the two ends. Per the germline V gene, CDR1 is SGHNT and CDR2 is YYREEE (reference sequence). The CDR3 is 14 amino acids. CDR3 loop: CASSFGRGNTEAFF. CDR3 DNA sequence: TGTGCCAGCAGCTTTGGGCGGGGAAACACTGAAGCTTTCTTT.

This clone was seen only a few times. The chain employs TRBV18 and TRBJ2-5; perhaps TRBD2 as D (6 bases). V was pared by 3 bases and J by 2 bases, with 13 bases between. CDR1 KGHSH and CDR2 LQKENI come from the germline V gene. The CDR3 contains 15 residues. CDR3: CASSPSEGNQETQYF. CDR3 bases: TGTGCCAGCTCACCCTCGGAGGGGAATCAAGAGACCCAGTACTTC.

The chain couples TRBV28 to TRBJ2-7; TRBD1 might be the D (6 bases). Trimming pared 3 bases from V and 9 bases from J, leaving 18 bases between. CDR1 is MDHEN and CDR2 is SYDVKM in the germline V gene. The CDR3 runs 14 residues. The CDR3 sequence is CASSLTTRGGAQYF. The CDR3 DNA reads TGTGCCAGCAGTTTGACCACTCGTGGGGGCGCGCAGTACTTC.

V and J are TRBV28 and TRBJ2-7, with a weak D call TRBD1 (6 bases). The germline V gene encodes CDR1 MDHEN and CDR2 SYDVKM. V was cut by 8 bases and J by 3 bases, with 11 bases left in between. The CDR3 is made up of 12 amino acids. For the CDR3, the DNA is TGTGCCAGCCGGGACACAAACTACGAGCAGTACTTC. It is translated as CASRDTNYEQYF.